The 22 T cell receptor beta chains given below trace back to one sample, sequenced in a study of blood T cell repertoires in COVID-19. Data came from immunoSEQ multiplex PCR; TCRdb stores just in-frame clones and leaves some out. The repertoire includes 100,000 to 150,000 clones, 70% to 90% of them detected once, and roughly 1.2% sits in the top ten. Sequencing was performed on peripheral blood. The receptor set was obtained from an elderly woman with acute or convalescent COVID-19.

This rearrangement joins TRBV7-9 to TRBJ2-3, with TRBD1 identical over 9 bases. Germline V CDR1 and CDR2: SEHNR, FQNEAQ (reference sequence). The junction had 15 bases not matched to a gene; V was cut back by 5 bases and J by 9 bases. This CDR3 is built from 16 residues. DNA for the CDR3: TGTGCCAGCAGCGAGGGACAGGGAACACTCTATAAAACGCAGTATTTT. This translates into CASSEGQGTLYKTQYF.

The chain combines TRBV10-3 with TRBJ2-3; D unresolved. V lost 10 bases and J lost 4, with 9 bases in between. The CDR3 extends over 11 amino acids. CDR1 ENHRY and CDR2 SYGVKD come from the germline V gene. CDR3: CATGRADTQYF. The CDR3 region has the DNA TGTGCCACCGGTCGGGCAGATACGCAGTATTTT.

The gene calls are TRBV5-1 and TRBJ2-3; 9 bases line up with TRBD1. The germline V gene encodes CDR1 SGHRS and CDR2 YFSETQ. J gave up 5 bases and V 3 bases, and 13 bases lay outside the gene matches. CDR3 length: 17 amino acids. The CDR3 DNA follows: TGCGCCAGCAGCTCCCGACTAGTTCGGGGACAGGGAGATACGCAGTATTTT. It encodes CASSSRLVRGQGDTQYF.

The chain uses TRBV11-2 and TRBJ1-1; 7 positions match TRBD1. This CDR3 spans 14 amino acids. Germline values: CDR1 SGHAT, CDR2 FQNNGV. After removal of 4 bases from V and 4 bases from J, the junction contained 6 bases not matched to a gene. CDR3 bases: TGTGCCAGCAGCTCCAACAGGGGTGGCACTGAAGCTTTCTTT. Encoded protein: CASSSNRGGTEAFF.

V and J are TRBV19 and TRBJ2-5; maybe TRBD2 (6 bases). Germline CDR1 and CDR2: LNHDA and SQIVND (reference sequence). Trimming left V 9 bases short and J 4 bases short, with 12 bases between. The CDR3 loop spans 12 amino acids. CDR3 region: CASAGWGETQYF. In DNA, the CDR3 is TGTGCCAGCGCGGGGTGGGGAGAGACCCAGTACTTC.

This clone appeared once. V and J are TRBV10-3 and TRBJ1-1, with D unclear. This CDR3 comprises 15 residues. The ends were cut back, 0 bases at V and 1 base at J, with 9 bases in the middle. Germline values: CDR1 ENHRY, CDR2 SYGVKD. In DNA, the CDR3 is TGTGCCATCAGTGAGTCGAGAGGGTGGAACACTGAAGCTTTCTTT. Translation gives CAISESRGWNTEAFF.

This chain links TRBV12-3 or TRBV12-4 with TRBJ1-2; a weak D match, TRBD1 (6 bases). The CDR3 is made up of 13 amino acids. Trimming cost V 6 bases and J 3 bases, with 11 bases left between them. CDR3 nucleotides: TGTGCCAGCAGCTCGGGGGGCCACTATGGCTACACCTTC. It is translated as CASSSGGHYGYTF.

Only one count was recorded for this clone. The rearrangement links TRBV5-1 to TRBJ1-1, with 9 bases identical to TRBD1. V dropped 2 bases and J dropped 8; count of bases not matched to a gene: 7. Germline CDR1 and CDR2: SGHRS and YFSETQ. This CDR3 contains 14 residues. The CDR3 loop reads CASSFTGGIREAFF. The CDR3 DNA sequence: TGCGCCAGCAGCTTTACAGGGGGCATAAGAGAAGCTTTCTTT.

The CDR3 DNA sequence: TGTGCCAGCAGCGCTATGGGACAGGGGGCGGGAGGTACGCAGTATTTT. Its protein product is CASSAMGQGAGGTQYF. The chain is built from TRBV9 and TRBJ2-3, with 12 bases identical to TRBD1. J gave up 8 bases and V 3 bases, and 10 bases lay outside the gene matches. The CDR3 spans 16 residues. The V gene's germline CDR1 is SGDLS and CDR2 YYNGEE. The whole variable domain, remainder taken from reference TRBV9 and TRBJ2-3, is DSGVTQTPKHLITATGQRVTLRCSPRSGDLSVYWYQQSLDQGLQFLIQYYNGEERAKGNILERFSAQQFPDLHSELNLSSLELGDSALYFCASSAMGQGAGGTQYFGPGTRLTVL.

Only one count was recorded for this clone. This chain links TRBV15 with TRBJ2-5, with 8 bases lining up with TRBD1. CDR1 is LNHNV, CDR2 YYDKDF, per germline (reference sequence). The CDR3 is made up of 15 amino acids. V was pared by 5 bases and J by 5 bases, with 10 bases of the junction left unmatched. CDR3 protein: CATSRDRGWAETQYF. The CDR3 region has the DNA TGTGCCACCAGCCGCGACAGGGGTTGGGCGGAGACCCAGTACTTC.

The CDR3: CASSDRRGANGYTF. The CDR3 bases are TGTGCCAGCAGTGACCGACGGGGGGCGAATGGCTACACCTTC. This chain joins TRBV6-1 and TRBJ1-2; tentatively, D is TRBD1 (6 bases). Germline V gives CDR1 MNHNS, CDR2 SASEGT. The CDR3 covers 14 residues. V lost 3 bases and J 6 bases, leaving 14 bases between the germline ends.

The chain links TRBV12-2 to TRBJ1-3. TRBV12-2 is a documented pseudogene. The CDR3 has 14 amino acids. The CDR3 DNA reads as TGTGCAAGTCGCCTGCGAACCTCTGGAAACACCATATATTTT. It specifies CASRLRTSGNTIYF.

The V and J genes are TRBV18 and TRBJ2-1; weak D call: TRBD1 (5 bases). The CDR3 has 15 amino acids. Trimming shortened V by 0 bases and J by 5 bases, and 11 bases separated the two germline ends. Germline V lookup: CDR1 KGHSH, CDR2 LQKENI. Here the CDR3 reads CASSPPAGIHNEQFF. CDR3 nucleotide sequence: TGTGCCAGCTCACCACCGGCAGGGATTCACAATGAGCAGTTCTTC.

This clone was seen only once. The genes are TRBV10-2 and TRBJ1-5; D call uncertain. Per the germline V gene, CDR1 is WSHSY and CDR2 is SAAADI. The CDR3 runs 12 residues. Trimming pared 6 bases from V and 2 bases from J, leaving 5 bases between. CDR3 amino acids: CASRAGNQPQHF. The CDR3 region has the DNA TGCGCCAGCAGGGCGGGCAATCAGCCCCAGCATTTT.

The J gene is TRBJ1-2, the V gene TRBV2; D may be TRBD1 (5 bases). Trimming left V 5 bases short and J 3 bases short, with 10 bases between. The CDR3 totals 13 residues. Germline V lookup: CDR1 SNHLY, CDR2 FYNNEI. As DNA, the CDR3 is TGTGCCAGCAGTATAACAGGCTACTATGGCTACACCTTC. Translated: CASSITGYYGYTF.

This clone has more than one count but fewer than ten. CDR3 amino acids: CASSSAGGHYEQYF. CDR3 coding DNA: TGTGCCAGCAGCTCAGCGGGAGGGCACTACGAGCAGTACTTC. This rearrangement joins TRBV7-3 to TRBJ2-7; TRBD2 matches at 10 bases. With 4 bases clipped from V and 3 bases from J, the junction kept 3 bases outside the gene matches. The CDR3 contains 14 residues. The germline CDR1 and CDR2 sequences are SGHTA and FQGTGA.

The chain has TRBV7-8 and TRBJ2-3; the D gene is possibly TRBD2 (6 bases). Per the germline V gene, CDR1 is SGHVS and CDR2 is FQNEAQ. Between the trimmed V and J ends, which lost 5 bases and 4 bases, there was a span of 34 bases. The CDR3 contains 21 residues. The DNA of the CDR3 is TGTGCCAGCAGCGTCGGCGGGTTGGGGCAGATCCTTAAACCGGGGGCAGATACGCAGTATTTT. It encodes CASSVGGLGQILKPGADTQYF.

V and J are TRBV18 and TRBJ1-4; D ambiguous. Germline loops: CDR1 KGHSH, CDR2 LQKENI. The CDR3 consists of 16 residues. V gave up 3 bases and J gave up 2 bases, with 13 bases separating them. The CDR3 nucleotides read TGTGCCAGCTCACCTAACGGAGGTGGGACTAATGAAAAACTGTTTTTT. Amino acid sequence: CASSPNGGGTNEKLFF. Based on the CDR3 plus reference TRBV18 and TRBJ1-4, the full variable domain is NAGVMQNPRHLVRRRGQEARLRCSPMKGHSHVYWYRQLPEEGLKFMVYLQKENIIDESGMPKERFSAEFPKEGPSILRIQQVVRGDSAAYFCASSPNGGGTNEKLFFGSGTQLSVL.

This sequence joins TRBV21-1 and TRBJ2-7; the D call of TRBD2 is as the table states it, not checked on the DNA. TRBV21-1 represents a pseudogene. The CDR3 length is 15 residues. CDR3 residues: CASSIRTARRGEQYF. CDR3 DNA sequence: TGTGCCAGCAGCATTCGGACCGCGCGCCGGGGAGAGCAGTACTTC.

The chain employs TRBV3-1 (or the pseudogene TRBV3-2) and TRBJ2-1, with 7 bases fitting TRBD2. V lost 0 bases and J lost 12; bases outside the gene matches: 8. This CDR3 spans 14 amino acids. Germline V gene lookup returns CDR1 LGHDT and CDR2 YNNKEL (reference sequence). The CDR3 region has the DNA TGTGCCAGCAGCCAAGATTTGGCGGGAGCAGGGCAGTTCTTC. This sequence encodes CASSQDLAGAGQFF.

The chain has TRBV14 and TRBJ1-1; D is uncertain. Trimming pared 1 base from V and 5 bases from J, leaving 11 bases between. The CDR3 sequence is 14 residues long. The germline gives CDR1 SGHDN, CDR2 FVKESK. The DNA of the CDR3 is TGTGCCAGCAGCCAAGTGCTCGGAGGGACTGAAGCTTTCTTT. Translating gives CASSQVLGGTEAFF.

The CDR3 nucleotides are TGTGCCAGCACCACAAGGAGCTCCTATAATTCACCCCTCCACTTT. It yields the protein CASTTRSSYNSPLHF. J is TRBJ1-6 and V is TRBV27; D is undetermined. The CDR3 is made up of 15 amino acids. Trimming left V 7 bases short and J 0 bases short, with 10 bases between. The germline V gene has CDR1 MNHEY and CDR2 SMNVEV (reference sequence).